The following is a TCR beta chain sequence with its context. Using immunoSEQ multiplex PCR, the repertoire was profiled, and TCRdb retains in-frame clones only, with some absent. The sample yields roughly 450,000 clones, 75% to 85% seen once. CDR1 and CDR2 (germline): ENHRY, SYGVKD. The CDR3 is 20 amino acids. V was clipped by 7 bases and J by 7 bases; unmatched bases: 19. The data derive from a study of shared clonotypes between healthy human individuals. This sequence originates from a woman between 40 and 55 years old in good health. Some clones in this sample may be carry-over from other donors' samples. The material sequenced was PBMCs. V usage is TRBV10-3 and J usage is TRBJ2-1; 16 bases match TRBD2. The CDR3: CAITKRAGLAGGVPRNEQFF. In DNA form, the CDR3 reads TGTGCCATCACCAAACGGGCGGGACTAGCGGGAGGGGTTCCGAGGAATGAGCAGTTCTTC.